Following are 8 T cell receptor beta chains from one sample sequenced in a study of radiation and T cells in renal cell carcinoma. Time point described: blood 2 weeks post-SBRT. Treatment given: 15 Gy SBRT to primary tumor, nephrectomy 4 weeks later. Sequencing was performed with immunoSEQ multiplex PCR; in TCRdb, only in-frame clones are kept and a portion is missing. The top ten hold under 15% of the sample, which has some 150,000 clones, about nine tenths seen once. Source: blood, taken from a patient whose treatment included radiotherapy and nephrectomy. The receptor source for this set is a woman aged 45-65 years with renal cell carcinoma.

V usage is TRBV4-3 and J usage is TRBJ2-7; D uncertain. Germline V gene sequence: CDR1 LGHNA, CDR2 YSLEER. CDR3 size: 15 residues. The V end was cut by 4 bases, the J end by 4 bases, with 17 bases between. CDR3 nucleotides: TGCGCCAGCAGCCTCTGGAAGGGTGTGGGATACGAGCAGTACTTC. As protein: CASSLWKGVGYEQYF.

This chain links TRBV27 with TRBJ1-6; the D is unclear. The CDR3 contains 13 residues. Per the germline V gene, CDR1 is MNHEY and CDR2 is SMNVEV (reference sequence). Trimming took off 2 bases at V and 7 bases at J, with 6 bases between the two ends. CDR3 in amino acids: CASSLGGNSPLHF. DNA of the CDR3: TGTGCCAGCAGTTTAGGAGGGAATTCACCCCTCCACTTT.

The chain uses TRBV11-3 and TRBJ1-1, with 8 bases fitting TRBD1. V lost 2 bases, J lost 5 bases, and 13 bases stayed unmatched. This CDR3 is 17 amino acids long. Germline values: CDR1 SGHNT, CDR2 YENEEA. Here the CDR3 reads CASSLRSIGQGETEAFF. The CDR3 DNA follows: TGTGCCAGCAGCTTAAGGAGCATTGGACAGGGTGAGACTGAAGCTTTCTTT.

J is TRBJ2-3 and V is TRBV25-1; unclear D gene. In germline, CDR1 is MGHDK, CDR2 SYGVNS. This CDR3 spans 14 amino acids. The V and J ends lost 1 base and 2 bases respectively, with 7 bases between them. This chain's CDR3 is CASSEWTTTDTQYF. DNA for the CDR3: TGTGCCAGCAGTGAATGGACCACCACAGATACGCAGTATTTT.

Written as DNA, the CDR3 is TGTGCCAGCAGTAACCAGCGGGGGGGCCAAGATACGCAGTATTTT. Amino acid sequence: CASSNQRGGQDTQYF. The gene calls are TRBV6-1 and TRBJ2-3; 10 nucleotides agree with TRBD2. Germline CDR1 is MNHNS and CDR2 is SASEGT. The CDR3 runs to 15 residues. The J segment lost 5 bases and the V segment lost 5 bases, leaving 7 bases of the junction unmatched.

This chain joins TRBV7-9 and TRBJ2-1, with 7 bases identical to TRBD1. The length of the CDR3 is 14 residues. V shed 6 bases and J 2 bases; nucleotides not matched to a gene: 4. Germline V gene data show CDR1 as SEHNR and CDR2 as FQNEAQ (reference sequence). The CDR3 protein is CASSRDRTYNEQFF. Here the CDR3 DNA reads TGTGCCAGCAGTCGGGACAGAACCTACAATGAGCAGTTCTTC.

The chain has TRBV19 and TRBJ1-5; TRBD1 might be the D (6 bases). Trimming stripped 8 bases from V and 4 bases from J, with 18 bases between. Germline-derived CDR1 and CDR2 are LNHDA and SQIVND (reference sequence). This CDR3 comprises 15 residues. CDR3 in amino acids: CASSSGQTPNQPQHF. The CDR3 bases are TGTGCCAGTTCGTCGGGACAAACCCCAAATCAGCCCCAGCATTTT.

The genes are TRBV25-1 and TRBJ1-1; D uncertain. V was cut by 4 bases and J by 2 bases, with 2 bases left in between. The CDR3 is 11 amino acids. The germline gives CDR1 MGHDK, CDR2 SYGVNS. CDR3 in amino acids: CASSVNTEAFF. As DNA, the CDR3 is TGTGCCAGCAGTGTAAACACTGAAGCTTTCTTT.